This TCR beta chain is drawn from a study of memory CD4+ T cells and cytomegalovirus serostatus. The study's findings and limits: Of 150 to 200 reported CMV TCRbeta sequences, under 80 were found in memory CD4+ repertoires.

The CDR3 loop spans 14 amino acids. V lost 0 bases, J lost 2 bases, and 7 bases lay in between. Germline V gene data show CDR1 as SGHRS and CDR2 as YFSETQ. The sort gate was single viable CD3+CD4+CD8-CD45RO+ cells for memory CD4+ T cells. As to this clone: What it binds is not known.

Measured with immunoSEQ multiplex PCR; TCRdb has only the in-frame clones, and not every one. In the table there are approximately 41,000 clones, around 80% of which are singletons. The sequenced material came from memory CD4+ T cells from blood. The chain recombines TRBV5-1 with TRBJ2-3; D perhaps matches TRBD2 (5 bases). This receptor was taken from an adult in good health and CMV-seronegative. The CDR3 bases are TGCGCCAGCAGCTTGGCGGGGTTCACAGATACGCAGTATTTT. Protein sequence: CASSLAGFTDTQYF. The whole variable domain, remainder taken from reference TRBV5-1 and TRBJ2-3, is KAGVTQTPRYLIKTRGQQVTLSCSPISGHRSVSWYQQTPGQGLQFLFEYFSETQRNKGNFPGRFSGRQFSNSRSEMNVSTLELGDSALYLCASSLAGFTDTQYFGPGTRLTVL.